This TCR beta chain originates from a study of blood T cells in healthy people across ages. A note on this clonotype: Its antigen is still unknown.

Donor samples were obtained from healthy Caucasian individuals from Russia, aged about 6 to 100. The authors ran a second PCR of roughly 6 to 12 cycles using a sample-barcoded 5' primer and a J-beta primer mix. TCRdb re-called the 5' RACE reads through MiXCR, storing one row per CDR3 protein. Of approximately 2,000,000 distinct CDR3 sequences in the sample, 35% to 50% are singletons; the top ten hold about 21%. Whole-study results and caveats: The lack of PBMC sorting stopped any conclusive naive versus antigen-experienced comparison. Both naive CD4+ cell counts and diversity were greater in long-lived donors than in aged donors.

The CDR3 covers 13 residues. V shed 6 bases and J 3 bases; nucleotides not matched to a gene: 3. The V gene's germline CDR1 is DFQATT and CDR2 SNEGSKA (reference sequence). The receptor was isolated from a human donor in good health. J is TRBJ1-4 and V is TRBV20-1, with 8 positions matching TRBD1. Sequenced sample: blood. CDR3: CSAQGAANEKLFF. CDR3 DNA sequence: TGCAGTGCGCAGGGGGCCGCTAATGAAAAACTGTTTTTT.